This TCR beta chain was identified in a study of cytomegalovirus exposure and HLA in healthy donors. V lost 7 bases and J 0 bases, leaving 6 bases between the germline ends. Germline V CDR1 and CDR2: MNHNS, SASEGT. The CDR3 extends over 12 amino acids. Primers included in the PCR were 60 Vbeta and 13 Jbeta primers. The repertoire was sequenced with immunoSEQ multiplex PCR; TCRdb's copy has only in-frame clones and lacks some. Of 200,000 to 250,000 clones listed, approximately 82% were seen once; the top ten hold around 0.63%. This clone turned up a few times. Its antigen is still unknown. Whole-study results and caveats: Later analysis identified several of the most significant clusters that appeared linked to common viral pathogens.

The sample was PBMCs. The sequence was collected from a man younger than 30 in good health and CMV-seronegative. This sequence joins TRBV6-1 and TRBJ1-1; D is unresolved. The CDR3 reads CASTRMNTEAFF. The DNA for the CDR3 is TGTGCCAGCACCAGAATGAACACTGAAGCTTTCTTT.